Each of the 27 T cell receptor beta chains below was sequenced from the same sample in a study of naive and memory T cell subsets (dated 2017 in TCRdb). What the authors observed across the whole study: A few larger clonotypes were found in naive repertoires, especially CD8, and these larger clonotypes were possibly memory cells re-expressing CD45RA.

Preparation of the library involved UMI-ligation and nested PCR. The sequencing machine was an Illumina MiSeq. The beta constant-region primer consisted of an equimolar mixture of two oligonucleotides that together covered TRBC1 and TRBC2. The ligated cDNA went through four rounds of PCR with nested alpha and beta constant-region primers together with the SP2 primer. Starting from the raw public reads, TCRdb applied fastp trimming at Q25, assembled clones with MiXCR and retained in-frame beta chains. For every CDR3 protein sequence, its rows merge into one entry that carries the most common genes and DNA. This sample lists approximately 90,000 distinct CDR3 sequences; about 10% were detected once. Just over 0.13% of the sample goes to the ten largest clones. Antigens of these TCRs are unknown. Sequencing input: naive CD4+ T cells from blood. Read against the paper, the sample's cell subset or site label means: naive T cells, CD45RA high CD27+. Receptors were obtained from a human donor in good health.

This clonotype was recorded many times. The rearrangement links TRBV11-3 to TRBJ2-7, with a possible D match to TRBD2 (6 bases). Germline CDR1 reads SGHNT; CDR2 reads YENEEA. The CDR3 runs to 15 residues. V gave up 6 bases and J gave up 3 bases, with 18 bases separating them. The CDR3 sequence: CASSPPGASFYEQYF. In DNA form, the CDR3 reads TGTGCCAGCAGTCCCCCGGGAGCGAGTTTCTACGAGCAGTACTTC.

The CDR3 loop is CASSSYTGEQFF. The CDR3 bases are TGTGCCAGCAGCTCATATACGGGTGAGCAGTTCTTC. J is TRBJ2-1 and V is TRBV7-3; D not certain. The CDR3 consists of 12 residues. CDR1 is SGHTA and CDR2 is FQGTGA in the germline V gene. Trimming removed 4 bases at V and 9 bases at J, with 10 bases between.

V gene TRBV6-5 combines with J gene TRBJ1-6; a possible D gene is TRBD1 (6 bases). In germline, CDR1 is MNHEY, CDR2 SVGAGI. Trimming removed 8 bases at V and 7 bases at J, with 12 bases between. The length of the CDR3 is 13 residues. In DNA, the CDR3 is TGTGCCAGCGGGGGGCAGGTCAATTCACCCCTCCACTTT. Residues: CASGGQVNSPLHF.

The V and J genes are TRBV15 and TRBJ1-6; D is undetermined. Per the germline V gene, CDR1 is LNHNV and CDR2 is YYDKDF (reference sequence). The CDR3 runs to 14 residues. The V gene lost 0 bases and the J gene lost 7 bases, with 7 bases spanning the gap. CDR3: CATSRDSGNSPLHF. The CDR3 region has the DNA TGTGCCACCAGCAGAGATAGTGGCAATTCACCCCTCCACTTT.

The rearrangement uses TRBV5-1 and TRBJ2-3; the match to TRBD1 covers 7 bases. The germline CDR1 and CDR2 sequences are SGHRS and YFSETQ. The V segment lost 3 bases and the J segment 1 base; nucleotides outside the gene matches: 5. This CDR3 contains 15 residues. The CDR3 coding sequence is TGCGCCAGCAGCTCAGGGGGTTTTGGCACAGATACGCAGTATTTT. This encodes CASSSGGFGTDTQYF.

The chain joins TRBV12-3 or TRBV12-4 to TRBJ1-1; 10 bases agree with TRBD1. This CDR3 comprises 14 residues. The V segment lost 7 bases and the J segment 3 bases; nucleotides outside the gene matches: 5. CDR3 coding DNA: TGTGCCAGCACCACGGACAGGGGGTACACTGAAGCTTTCTTT. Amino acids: CASTTDRGYTEAFF.

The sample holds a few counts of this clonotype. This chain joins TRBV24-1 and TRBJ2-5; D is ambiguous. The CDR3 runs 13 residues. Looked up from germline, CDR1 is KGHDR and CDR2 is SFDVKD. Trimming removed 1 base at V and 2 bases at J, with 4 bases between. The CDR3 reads CATSDFYQETQYF. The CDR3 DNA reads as TGTGCCACCAGTGATTTCTATCAAGAGACCCAGTACTTC.

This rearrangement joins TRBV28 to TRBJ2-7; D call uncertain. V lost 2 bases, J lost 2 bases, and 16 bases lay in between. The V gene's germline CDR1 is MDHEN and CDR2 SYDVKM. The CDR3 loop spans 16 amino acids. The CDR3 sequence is CASSLPRAGYTYEQYF. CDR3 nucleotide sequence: TGTGCCAGCAGTTTACCCCGGGCAGGCTACACCTACGAGCAGTACTTC.

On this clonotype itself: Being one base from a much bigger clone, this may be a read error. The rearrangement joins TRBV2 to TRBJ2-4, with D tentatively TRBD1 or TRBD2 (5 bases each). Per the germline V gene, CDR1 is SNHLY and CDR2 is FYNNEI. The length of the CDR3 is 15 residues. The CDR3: CASRRDGLAKNVQYF. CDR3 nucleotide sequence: TGTGCCAGCAGGAGGGACGGTTTAGCCAAAAACGTTCAGTACTTC. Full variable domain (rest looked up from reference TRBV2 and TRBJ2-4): EPEVTQTPSHQVTQMGQEVILRCVPISNHLYFYWYRQILGQKVEFLVSFYNNEISEKSEIFDDQFSVERPDGSNFTLKIRSTKLEDSAMYFCASRRDGLAKNVQYFGAGTRLSVL.

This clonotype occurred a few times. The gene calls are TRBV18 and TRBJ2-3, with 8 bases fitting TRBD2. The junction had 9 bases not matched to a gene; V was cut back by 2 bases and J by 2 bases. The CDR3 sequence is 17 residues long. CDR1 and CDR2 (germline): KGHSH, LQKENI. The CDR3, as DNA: TGTGCCAGCTCACCATATTACAGCGGGAGTTCCACAGATACGCAGTATTTT. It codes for CASSPYYSGSSTDTQYF.

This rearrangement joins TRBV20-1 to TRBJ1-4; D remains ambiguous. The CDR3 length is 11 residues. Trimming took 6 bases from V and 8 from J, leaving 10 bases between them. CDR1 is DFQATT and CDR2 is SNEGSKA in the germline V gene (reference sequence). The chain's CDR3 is CSALTEEKLFF. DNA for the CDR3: TGCAGTGCCCTGACGGAGGAAAAACTGTTTTTT.

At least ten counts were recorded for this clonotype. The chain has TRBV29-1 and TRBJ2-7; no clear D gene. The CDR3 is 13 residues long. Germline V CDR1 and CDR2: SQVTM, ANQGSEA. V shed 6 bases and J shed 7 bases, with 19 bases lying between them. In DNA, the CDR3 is TGCAGCGTCGCTCCGGGCCACCTGTGGGAGCAGTACTTC. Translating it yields CSVAPGHLWEQYF.

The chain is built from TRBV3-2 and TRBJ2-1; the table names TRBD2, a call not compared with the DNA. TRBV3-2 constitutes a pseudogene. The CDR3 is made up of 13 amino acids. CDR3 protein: CASSQVLAGVPFF. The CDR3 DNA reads TGTGCCAGCAGCCAGGTACTAGCGGGAGTCCCGTTCTTC.

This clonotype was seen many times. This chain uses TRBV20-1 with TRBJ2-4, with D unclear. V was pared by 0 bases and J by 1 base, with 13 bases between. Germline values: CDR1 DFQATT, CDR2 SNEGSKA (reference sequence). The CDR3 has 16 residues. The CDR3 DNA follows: TGCAGTGCTAGAGAGACACGCCGTGGGGCCAAAAACATTCAGTACTTC. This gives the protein CSARETRRGAKNIQYF.

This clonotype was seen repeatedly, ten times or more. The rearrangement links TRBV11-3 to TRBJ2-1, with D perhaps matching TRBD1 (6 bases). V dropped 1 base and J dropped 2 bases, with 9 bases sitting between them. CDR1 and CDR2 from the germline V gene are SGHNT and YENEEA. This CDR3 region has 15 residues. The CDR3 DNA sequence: TGTGCCAGCAGCTTAGTTGGGGGCCCCTACAATGAGCAGTTCTTC. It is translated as CASSLVGGPYNEQFF.

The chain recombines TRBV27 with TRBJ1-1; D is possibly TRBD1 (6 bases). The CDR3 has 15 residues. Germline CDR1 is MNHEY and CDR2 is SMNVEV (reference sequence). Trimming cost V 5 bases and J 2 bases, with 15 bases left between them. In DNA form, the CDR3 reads TGTGCCAGCAGTCCGGGGGCAGGGATCAACACTGAAGCTTTCTTT. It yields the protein CASSPGAGINTEAFF.

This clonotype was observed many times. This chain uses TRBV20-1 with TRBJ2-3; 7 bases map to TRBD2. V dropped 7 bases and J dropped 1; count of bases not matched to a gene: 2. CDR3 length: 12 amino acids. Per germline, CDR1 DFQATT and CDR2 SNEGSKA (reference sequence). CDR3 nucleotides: TGCAGTGGACTAGCAGGCACAGATACGCAGTATTTT. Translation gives CSGLAGTDTQYF.

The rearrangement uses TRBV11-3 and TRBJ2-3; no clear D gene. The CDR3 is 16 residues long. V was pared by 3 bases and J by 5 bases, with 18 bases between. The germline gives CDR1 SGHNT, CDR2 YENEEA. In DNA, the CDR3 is TGTGCCAGCAGCTTCTTGCGATTACGGCCAGAAGATACGCAGTATTTT. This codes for CASSFLRLRPEDTQYF.

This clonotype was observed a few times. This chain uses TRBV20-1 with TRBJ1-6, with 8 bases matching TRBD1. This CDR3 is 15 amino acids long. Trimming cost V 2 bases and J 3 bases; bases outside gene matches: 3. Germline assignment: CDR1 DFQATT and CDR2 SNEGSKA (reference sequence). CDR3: CSARTGGSYNSPLHF. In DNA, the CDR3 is TGCAGTGCTAGAACAGGGGGTAGCTATAATTCACCCCTCCACTTT.

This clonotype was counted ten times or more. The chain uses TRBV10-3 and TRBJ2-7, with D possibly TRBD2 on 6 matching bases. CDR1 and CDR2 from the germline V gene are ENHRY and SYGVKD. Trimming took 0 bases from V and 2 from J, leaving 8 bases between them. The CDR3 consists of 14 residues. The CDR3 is CAISESGGTYEQYF. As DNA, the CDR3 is TGTGCCATCAGTGAGTCGGGGGGTACCTACGAGCAGTACTTC.

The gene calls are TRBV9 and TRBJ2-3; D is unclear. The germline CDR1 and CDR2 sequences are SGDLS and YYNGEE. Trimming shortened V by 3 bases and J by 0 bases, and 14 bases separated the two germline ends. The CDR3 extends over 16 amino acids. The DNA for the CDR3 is TGTGCCAGCAGCGCAGACCGGGCCTATAGCACAGATACGCAGTATTTT. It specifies CASSADRAYSTDTQYF.

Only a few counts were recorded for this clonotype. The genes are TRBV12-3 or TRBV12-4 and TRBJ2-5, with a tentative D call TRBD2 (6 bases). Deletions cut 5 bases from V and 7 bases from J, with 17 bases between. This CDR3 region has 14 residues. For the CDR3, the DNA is TGTGCCAGCAGTCCGGGACTCACCCGGCGGACCCAGTACTTC. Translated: CASSPGLTRRTQYF.

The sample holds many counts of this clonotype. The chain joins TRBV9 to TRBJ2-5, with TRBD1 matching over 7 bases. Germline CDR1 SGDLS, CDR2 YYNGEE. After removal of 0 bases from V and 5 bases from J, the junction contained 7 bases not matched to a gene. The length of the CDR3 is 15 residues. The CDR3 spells CASSVATGVLETQYF. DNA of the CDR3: TGTGCCAGCAGCGTAGCCACAGGGGTTTTGGAGACCCAGTACTTC.

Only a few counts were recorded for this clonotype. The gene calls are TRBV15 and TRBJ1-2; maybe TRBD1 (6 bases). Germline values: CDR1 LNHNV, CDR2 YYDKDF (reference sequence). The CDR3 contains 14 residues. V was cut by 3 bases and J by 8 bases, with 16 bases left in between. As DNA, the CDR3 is TGTGCCACCAGCAGGCCTTCCCAGGGGCTCGGCTACACCTTC. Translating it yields CATSRPSQGLGYTF.

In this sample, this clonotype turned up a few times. CDR3 nucleotide sequence: TGCAGTGCTCCCAAGTTATTAGCGAACACTGAAGCTTTCTTT. It specifies CSAPKLLANTEAFF. The chain is built from TRBV20-1 and TRBJ1-1; D unresolved. There are 14 residues in the CDR3. Germline V CDR1 and CDR2: DFQATT, SNEGSKA (reference sequence). V was trimmed by 5 bases and J by 1 base, leaving 14 bases between them.

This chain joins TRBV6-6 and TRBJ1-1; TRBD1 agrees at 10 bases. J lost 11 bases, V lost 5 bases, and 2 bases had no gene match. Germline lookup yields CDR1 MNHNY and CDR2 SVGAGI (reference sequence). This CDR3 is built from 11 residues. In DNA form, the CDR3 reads TGTGCCAGCAGTCAGGACAGGGGGGCTTTCTTT. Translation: CASSQDRGAFF.

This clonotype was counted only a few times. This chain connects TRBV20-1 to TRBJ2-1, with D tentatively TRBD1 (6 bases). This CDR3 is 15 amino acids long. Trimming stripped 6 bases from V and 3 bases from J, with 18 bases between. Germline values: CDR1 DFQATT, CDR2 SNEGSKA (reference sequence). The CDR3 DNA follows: TGCAGTGCCCGTGGGGGCAGGGCGAACTACAATGAGCAGTTCTTC. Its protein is CSARGGRANYNEQFF.